This T cell receptor beta chain was identified in a study of monozygotic twins with cystic fibrosis. Study-level points and caveats: Co-twins had the most similar V usage for 13 of 16 pairs, J for 8. The repertoire was suggested to be naive-dominated, clonality median about 0.009.

Germline V gene sequence: CDR1 LNHNV, CDR2 YYDKDF (reference sequence). Losses at the gene ends were 0 bases for V and 14 bases for J; bases not matched to a gene: 6. CDR3 length: 12 amino acids. The repertoire was sequenced with immunoSEQ multiplex PCR; TCRdb's copy has only in-frame clones and lacks some. This sample has roughly 20,000 clones; 95% to 98% occur once, and the top ten carry roughly 1.8%. In the case of this clone: Its target is not known.

The chain employs TRBV15 and TRBJ2-5; the match to TRBD2 covers 7 bases. This clonotype was obtained from a woman aged 25 to 39 with cystic fibrosis. Sequencing input: blood. This CDR3 is CATSRDGGIRYF. The CDR3 DNA sequence: TGTGCCACCAGCAGAGACGGGGGGATCCGTTACTTC.